These 24 T cell receptor beta chains originate from one sample sequenced in a study of regulatory T cells in long-lasting Graves disease. Time point here: persistent/refractory GD, antithyroid drugs over 5 years with positive TRAb. Extracted RNA from PBMCs served as the source of the TCR library. CDR3-region Arm-PCR and iRepertoire HTBI primers produced the TCR beta libraries. From the multiplex PCR reads, TCRdb called clonotypes with MiXCR, one entry per CDR3 protein. Here the sample spans about 470,000 distinct CDR3 sequences, less than 25% being singletons. Sequenced material: peripheral blood mononuclear cells (PBMCs), taken when the disease was refractory, from a patient treated with antithyroid drugs. Receptors originate from a female donor with Graves disease.

A few counts support this clonotype. V is TRBV27 and J is TRBJ1-5; D gene uncertain. CDR1 MNHEY and CDR2 SMNVEV come from the germline V gene (reference sequence). The CDR3 has 15 amino acids. Deletions cut 6 bases from V and 6 bases from J, with 18 bases between. Here the CDR3 reads CASSSGSVVRQPQHF. The CDR3 bases are TGTGCCAGCAGCTCGGGGTCGGTAGTTCGTCAGCCCCAGCATTTT.

This clonotype has a count of ten or more. The rearrangement uses TRBV28 and TRBJ1-5, with D perhaps matching TRBD1 (5 bases). Deletions cut 8 bases from V and 1 base from J, with 9 bases between. CDR3 length equals 13 residues. The V gene's germline CDR1 is MDHEN and CDR2 SYDVKM. CDR3 in DNA: TGTGCCAGCCTCCGGGGGAGCAATCAGCCCCAGCATTTT. Translation: CASLRGSNQPQHF. Drawing the rest from reference TRBV28 and TRBJ1-5, the complete variable domain is DVKVTQSSRYLVKRTGEKVFLECVQDMDHENMFWYRQDPGLGLRLIYFSYDVKMKEKGDIPEGYSVSREKKERFSLILESASTNQTSMYLCASLRGSNQPQHFGDGTRLSIL.

This chain joins TRBV13 and TRBJ2-3; 10 positions agree with TRBD2. The V and J ends lost 3 bases and 3 bases, in that order; junction bases with no gene match: 6. CDR3 length: 16 amino acids. The germline V gene has CDR1 PRHDT and CDR2 FYEKMQ (reference sequence). The CDR3 DNA is TGTGCCAGCAGCTTGGGAGCGGGAGGGGTAACAGATACGCAGTATTTT. Amino acid sequence: CASSLGAGGVTDTQYF.

As to this clonotype: This sequence may be a read error, since a much larger clone differs from it by one base. J is TRBJ2-7 and V is TRBV12-3 or TRBV12-4; 9 bases align to TRBD2. There are 15 residues in the CDR3. V lost 6 bases and J lost 6; bases outside the gene matches: 12. CDR3 region: CASSEVIGGRGEQYF. The CDR3 nucleotides read TGTGCCAGCAGCGAAGTAATTGGCGGGAGGGGCGAGCAGTACTTC.

This clonotype has only a few counts. The chain combines TRBV28 with TRBJ2-2, with 8 bases matching TRBD2. Trimming removed 6 bases from V and 4 bases from J; junction bases left unmatched: 7. This CDR3 comprises 15 residues. Germline assignment: CDR1 MDHEN and CDR2 SYDVKM. The CDR3 region is CASRTSGSGTGELFF. In DNA form, the CDR3 reads TGTGCCAGCAGAACAAGCGGGAGCGGCACCGGGGAGCTGTTTTTT.

In its sample, this clonotype was seen many times. J is TRBJ2-5 and V is TRBV27, with a tentative D call TRBD1 (5 bases). In germline, CDR1 is MNHEY, CDR2 SMNVEV (reference sequence). The germline V and J ends were trimmed by 3 bases and 3 bases, with 17 bases remaining between them. The CDR3 totals 16 residues. The DNA for the CDR3 is TGTGCCAGCAGTTTGACGTACAGGTATCTCGAAGAGACCCAGTACTTC. Translation: CASSLTYRYLEETQYF.

This chain links TRBV20-1 with TRBJ2-7; 8 bases align to TRBD1. Trimming at V came to 3 bases and at J to 3 bases, leaving 7 bases not matched to a gene. CDR3 length equals 14 residues. Germline values: CDR1 DFQATT, CDR2 SNEGSKA (reference sequence). CDR3: CSARLGTGFYEQYF. As DNA, the CDR3 is TGCAGTGCTAGGTTGGGGACAGGTTTCTACGAGCAGTACTTC.

The chain links TRBV6-2 or TRBV6-3 to TRBJ2-7, with D hard to call. Germline lookup yields CDR1 MNHEY and CDR2 SVGEGT. V lost 0 bases, J lost 0 bases, and 12 bases lay in between. The CDR3 consists of 16 residues. CDR3 nucleotide sequence: TGTGCCAGCAGTTACTCGGTCCAGTTGAGCTCCTACGAGCAGTACTTC. Translation gives CASSYSVQLSSYEQYF.

This clonotype has ten or more counts. The chain combines TRBV28 with TRBJ2-2; D not resolved. CDR3 length equals 14 residues. Germline loops: CDR1 MDHEN, CDR2 SYDVKM. V was pared by 3 bases and J by 0 bases, with 5 bases between. CDR3 residues: CASSFAANTGELFF. The CDR3 DNA reads as TGTGCCAGCAGTTTCGCGGCGAACACCGGGGAGCTGTTTTTT.

This clonotype occurred a few times. V is TRBV19 and J is TRBJ2-7; 7 bases agree with TRBD1. This CDR3 is built from 14 residues. V trimming: 3 bases; J trimming: 3 bases; junction bases outside the gene matches: 5. CDR1 is LNHDA and CDR2 is SQIVND in the germline V gene (reference sequence). In DNA form, the CDR3 reads TGTGCCAGTAGTATCCCGGGACAGCACTACGAGCAGTACTTC. Its protein product is CASSIPGQHYEQYF.

This clonotype was counted at least ten times. The chain is built from TRBV29-1 and TRBJ1-1, with a tentative D call TRBD1 (5 bases). There are 14 residues in the CDR3. V gave up 6 bases and J gave up 2 bases, with 16 bases separating them. Germline loops: CDR1 SQVTM, CDR2 ANQGSEA. CDR3 sequence (DNA): TGCAGCGTGAAACCCACAGGAGCTAACACTGAAGCTTTCTTT. This sequence encodes CSVKPTGANTEAFF.

The table lists this clonotype with many counts. The V and J genes are TRBV27 and TRBJ1-5; D is unclear. CDR3 length: 15 residues. Germline values: CDR1 MNHEY, CDR2 SMNVEV (reference sequence). Trimming took off 6 bases at V and 1 base at J, with 13 bases between the two ends. The CDR3 is CASRAGFGSNQPQHF. In nucleotides, the CDR3 is TGTGCCAGCAGAGCAGGCTTTGGAAGCAATCAGCCCCAGCATTTT.

V gene TRBV7-2 combines with J gene TRBJ2-7; TRBD2 aligns across 8 bases. Trimming removed 2 bases from V and 4 bases from J; junction bases left unmatched: 7. CDR1 is SGHTA and CDR2 is FQGNSA in the germline V gene. The CDR3 spans 15 residues. The CDR3 DNA follows: TGTGCCAGCAGCTTATCCGGGAGGGCCGGATACGAGCAGTACTTC. As protein: CASSLSGRAGYEQYF.

This clonotype has a count of ten or more. V usage is TRBV28 and J usage is TRBJ2-5; 8 bases agree with TRBD2. The V gene end was trimmed by 5 bases and the J gene end by 5 bases; junction bases not matched to a gene: 16. Germline lookup yields CDR1 MDHEN and CDR2 SYDVKM. The CDR3 extends over 17 amino acids. Here the CDR3 reads CASSGASERGPTETQYF. The CDR3 DNA sequence: TGTGCCAGCAGTGGCGCCTCTGAGCGGGGGCCGACGGAGACCCAGTACTTC.

This clonotype was picked up many times. The chain links TRBV29-1 to TRBJ2-7; D might be TRBD2 (6 bases). In germline, CDR1 is SQVTM, CDR2 ANQGSEA. V lost 5 bases and J 2 bases, leaving 10 bases between the germline ends. There are 12 residues in the CDR3. CDR3 DNA sequence: TGCAGCGTTCGAGGGGAGGCCTACGAGCAGTACTTC. It translates to CSVRGEAYEQYF.

This clonotype was counted many times. The J gene is TRBJ1-2, the V gene TRBV6-5; TRBD1 might be the D (6 bases). This CDR3 is 14 amino acids long. Between the trimmed V and J ends, which lost 0 bases and 5 bases, there was a span of 10 bases. Per germline, CDR1 MNHEY and CDR2 SVGAGI. The CDR3, as DNA: TGTGCCAGCAGTTACTCGAATAGGGGGTATGGCTACACCTTC. It encodes CASSYSNRGYGYTF.

This clonotype was observed many times. This chain connects TRBV5-4 to TRBJ2-4; 10 nucleotides line up with TRBD1. The CDR3 consists of 14 residues. Germline CDR1 and CDR2: SGHNT and YYREEE (reference sequence). J lost 4 bases, V lost 4 bases, and 2 bases had no gene match. The CDR3 sequence is CASSLGQGKNIQYF. The CDR3 bases are TGTGCCAGCAGCCTGGGACAGGGGAAAAACATTCAGTACTTC. The full variable domain, in which reference TRBV5-4 and TRBJ2-4 provide the parts outside the CDR3, is ETGVTQSPTHLIKTRGQQVTLRCSSQSGHNTVSWYQQALGQGPQFIFQYYREEENGRGNFPPRFSGLQFPNYSSELNVNALELDDSALYLCASSLGQGKNIQYFGAGTRLSVL.

This clonotype was observed a handful of times. The V gene is TRBV7-9, the J gene TRBJ2-5; D is unresolved. The germline V gene has CDR1 SEHNR and CDR2 FQNEAQ (reference sequence). Between the trimmed V and J ends, which lost 1 base and 0 bases, there was a span of 6 bases. The CDR3 has 14 residues. For the CDR3, the DNA is TGTGCCAGCAGCTTAGACTTAAACCAAGAGACCCAGTACTTC. Translation gives CASSLDLNQETQYF.

This clonotype has a count of ten or more. This chain joins TRBV11-3 and TRBJ2-2; D remains ambiguous. CDR3 length: 14 residues. CDR1 is SGHNT and CDR2 is YENEEA in the germline V gene. V dropped 4 bases and J dropped 0 bases, with 6 bases sitting between them. CDR3 sequence: CASSSSANTGELFF. The CDR3 nucleotides are TGTGCCAGCAGCTCATCAGCGAACACCGGGGAGCTGTTTTTT.

This clonotype occurred many times. The rearrangement uses TRBV9 and TRBJ1-1, with D possibly matching TRBD1 (6 bases). The germline gives CDR1 SGDLS, CDR2 YYNGEE. The CDR3 has 18 amino acids. V dropped 1 base and J dropped 4 bases, with 23 bases sitting between them. In DNA form, the CDR3 reads TGTGCCAGCAGCGTAATCGACACGGGAACAGGGCCCGGCACTGAAGCTTTCTTT. As protein: CASSVIDTGTGPGTEAFF.

The chain has TRBV14 and TRBJ1-2, with D unresolved. V lost 1 base to trimming and J lost 5 bases, with 5 bases between them. The CDR3 is 12 residues long. Germline CDR1 is SGHDN and CDR2 is FVKESK. The CDR3 bases are TGTGCCAGCAGCCAAGCTGGTTATGGCTACACCTTC. Protein: CASSQAGYGYTF.

The V gene is TRBV6-5, the J gene TRBJ1-5; possible D gene TRBD1, 5 bases. The CDR3 sequence is 15 residues long. Trimming left V 2 bases short and J 0 bases short, with 8 bases between. The V gene's germline CDR1 is MNHEY and CDR2 SVGAGI. The CDR3 DNA reads TGTGCCAGCAGTTACAGAGGGGATAGCAATCAGCCCCAGCATTTT. Protein: CASSYRGDSNQPQHF.

The chain links TRBV19 to TRBJ1-2; TRBD1 matches at 9 bases. Germline V lookup: CDR1 LNHDA, CDR2 SQIVND (reference sequence). V trimming: 4 bases; J trimming: 3 bases; junction bases outside the gene matches: 12. This CDR3 comprises 17 residues. The CDR3 loop reads CASSTRTGAAQDYGYTF. The DNA for the CDR3 is TGTGCCAGTAGTACCCGGACAGGGGCGGCACAGGACTATGGCTACACCTTC.

The table lists this clonotype with many counts. The gene calls are TRBV28 and TRBJ2-7, with D tentatively TRBD1 (6 bases). This CDR3 has 14 amino acids. The V end was cut by 10 bases, the J end by 5 bases, with 21 bases between. CDR1 MDHEN and CDR2 SYDVKM come from the germline V gene. CDR3 nucleotides: TGTGCCACCTCCCCATCAGGGGCGAATGACGAGCAGTACTTC. This gives the protein CATSPSGANDEQYF.